The 20 T cell receptor beta chains below come from one sample, sequenced in a study of blood T cell repertoires in COVID-19 (dated by TCRdb to the early 2020s). Receptor amplification or capture employed the immunoSEQ multiplex PCR assay. TCRdb stores this immuneACCESS table with in-frame sequences only. Part of the clones is absent; in the studies checked, under half of the shortfall reflects unresolved V genes, and no reason is known for the rest. This sample is represented by 85,000 to 100,000 clones; 80% to 90% of them were singletons. Roughly 2% of the sample goes to the ten largest clones. The sequenced material came from peripheral blood. All receptors come from a man in his fifties or sixties with COVID-19, enrolled during active disease.

This sequence joins TRBV28 and TRBJ1-2; D might be TRBD1 (5 bases). Trimming shortened V by 7 bases and J by 4 bases, and 22 bases separated the two germline ends. The CDR3 runs to 16 residues. Per germline, CDR1 MDHEN and CDR2 SYDVKM. Here the CDR3 DNA reads TGTGCCAGCACAGCTGAAATTAACAGGCCGTCCTATGGCTACACCTTC. Its translation: CASTAEINRPSYGYTF.

The chain carries TRBV30 and TRBJ2-7; TRBD2 aligns across 14 bases. This CDR3 is 16 amino acids long. Germline CDR1 GTSNPN, CDR2 SVGIG (reference sequence). The ends lost 6 bases at V and 2 bases at J; junction bases unmatched: 9. DNA of the CDR3: TGTGCCTGCTCACGTGGGACTAGCGGGAGAACCTACGAGCAGTACTTC. Encoded protein: CACSRGTSGRTYEQYF.

This chain uses TRBV5-3 with TRBJ2-7, with TRBD1 identical over 10 bases. TRBV5-3 carries the ORF label, with uncertain function. Trimming cost V 4 bases and J 4 bases; bases outside gene matches: 5. The CDR3 has 14 residues. CDR3 bases: TGTGCCAGAAGCGGGGGACAGGGGATGTACGAGCAGTACTTC. It yields the protein CARSGGQGMYEQYF.

This rearrangement joins TRBV10-3 to TRBJ2-7, with TRBD1 matching 7 bases. The V gene end was trimmed by 6 bases and the J gene end by 3 bases; junction bases not matched to a gene: 8. This CDR3 is 14 amino acids long. Germline CDR1 ENHRY, CDR2 SYGVKD. This CDR3 reads CAIRKRDRGYEQYF. CDR3 coding DNA: TGTGCCATCAGGAAAAGGGACAGAGGCTACGAGCAGTACTTC.

The gene calls are TRBV19 and TRBJ2-2; D perhaps matches TRBD2 (5 bases). The V gene's germline CDR1 is LNHDA and CDR2 SQIVND (reference sequence). With 9 bases removed from V and 4 bases from J, the gap between germline ends came to 21 bases. The CDR3 covers 16 residues. Written as DNA, the CDR3 is TGTGCCAGCAATAGACTCGGGGAGTGGAGCACCGGGGAGCTGTTTTTT. It specifies CASNRLGEWSTGELFF.

This clone was counted between two and nine times. Other DNA sequences within the sample encode an identical CDR3. J is TRBJ1-5 and V is TRBV9, with a weak D call TRBD1 (5 bases). CDR1 and CDR2 (germline): SGDLS, YYNGEE. V was cut by 0 bases and J by 0 bases, with 7 bases left in between. The CDR3 runs 15 residues. CDR3 residues: CASSVGGRSNQPQHF. The CDR3, as DNA: TGTGCCAGCAGCGTAGGGGGCCGTAGCAATCAGCCCCAGCATTTT.

This chain joins TRBV7-8 and TRBJ2-2; perhaps TRBD1 as D (5 bases). V was cut by 2 bases and J by 5 bases, with 6 bases left in between. This CDR3 has 13 amino acids. Germline CDR1 is SGHVS and CDR2 is FQNEAQ. The CDR3 region has the DNA TGTGCCAGCAGCTTACAGGGTACCGGGGAGCTGTTTTTT. Its protein is CASSLQGTGELFF.

This chain links TRBV7-2 with TRBJ1-4; D not resolved. Germline CDR1 reads SGHTA; CDR2 reads FQGNSA. The CDR3 contains 16 residues. V was pared by 0 bases and J by 8 bases, with 16 bases between. CDR3 residues: CASSLALQLVGEKLFF. CDR3 DNA: TGTGCCAGCAGCTTAGCGCTACAGTTGGTTGGCGAAAAACTGTTTTTT. Combining the CDR3 with reference TRBV7-2 and TRBJ1-4 gives the whole variable domain GAGVSQSPSNKVTEKGKDVELRCDPISGHTALYWYRQSLGQGLEFLIYFQGNSAPDKSGLPSDRFSAERTGGSVSTLTIQRTQQEDSAVYLCASSLALQLVGEKLFFGSGTQLSVL.

The genes are TRBV20-1 and TRBJ1-2; the match to TRBD1 covers 8 bases. CDR3 length: 11 amino acids. CDR1 is DFQATT and CDR2 is SNEGSKA in the germline V gene (reference sequence). J gave up 2 bases and V 7 bases, and 0 bases lay outside the gene matches. The CDR3 nucleotides are TGCAGTGGACAGGGGAACTATGGCTACACCTTC. It translates to CSGQGNYGYTF.

Ten or more counts support this clone. The chain links TRBV5-6 to TRBJ2-2; 7 nucleotides align to TRBD1. With 2 bases clipped from V and 7 bases from J, the junction kept 8 bases outside the gene matches. There are 15 residues in the CDR3. The germline V gene has CDR1 SGHDT and CDR2 YYEEEE. CDR3 bases: TGTGCCAGCAGCTTTGCCGGGACAGTGATCGGGGAGCTGTTTTTT. Residues: CASSFAGTVIGELFF.

The rearrangement uses TRBV12-3 or TRBV12-4 and TRBJ2-1; D unresolved. The CDR3 is 13 residues long. V was pared by 8 bases and J by 3 bases, with 11 bases between. The chain's CDR3 is CASRLADYNEQFF. CDR3 bases: TGTGCCAGCCGCCTCGCGGACTACAATGAGCAGTTCTTC.

The chain employs TRBV28 and TRBJ1-6; possible D gene TRBD1, 6 bases. V gave up 6 bases and J gave up 5 bases, with 17 bases separating them. The CDR3 is made up of 16 amino acids. Germline lookup yields CDR1 MDHEN and CDR2 SYDVKM. CDR3 loop: CASRFRGARDNSPLHF. DNA of the CDR3: TGTGCCAGCAGATTTCGGGGGGCGCGGGATAATTCACCCCTCCACTTT.

The rearrangement links TRBV4-1 to TRBJ2-3, with TRBD2 as a possible D gene (7 bases). CDR1 MGHRA and CDR2 YSYEKL come from the germline V gene. V was pared by 4 bases and J by 8 bases, with 19 bases between. The CDR3 is made up of 15 amino acids. CDR3 protein: CASSREAGGQGTQYF. The CDR3 DNA is TGCGCCAGCAGCCGGGAGGCCGGGGGGCAAGGTACGCAGTATTTT.

The chain combines TRBV5-1 with TRBJ2-7; D is possibly TRBD2 (5 bases). The CDR3 extends over 15 amino acids. Looked up from germline, CDR1 is SGHRS and CDR2 is YFSETQ. Trimming took off 0 bases at V and 2 bases at J, with 12 bases between the two ends. The CDR3: CASSLAWGATYEQYF. CDR3 DNA: TGCGCCAGCAGCTTGGCCTGGGGAGCTACCTACGAGCAGTACTTC.

The chain recombines TRBV3-1 (or the pseudogene TRBV3-2) with TRBJ1-6; 8 nucleotides align to TRBD1. CDR1 and CDR2 from the germline V gene are LGHDT and YNNKEL (reference sequence). Trimming cost V 3 bases and J 9 bases; bases outside gene matches: 4. The length of the CDR3 is 14 residues. This CDR3 reads CASSHTGGGSPLHF. The CDR3 DNA reads as TGTGCCAGCAGCCACACAGGGGGGGGTTCACCCCTCCACTTT.

The V gene is TRBV25-1, the J gene TRBJ1-2; 7 bases match TRBD1. V lost 1 base, J lost 2 bases, and 1 base stayed unmatched. The CDR3 extends over 14 amino acids. The germline gives CDR1 MGHDK, CDR2 SYGVNS. The CDR3 is CASSEWGQNYGYTF. The CDR3 DNA sequence: TGTGCCAGCAGTGAATGGGGACAGAACTATGGCTACACCTTC.

The J gene is TRBJ1-2, the V gene TRBV6-1, with TRBD1 identical over 9 bases. V shed 3 bases and J 7 bases; nucleotides not matched to a gene: 6. This CDR3 spans 14 amino acids. Germline-derived CDR1 and CDR2 are MNHNS and SASEGT. CDR3 sequence (DNA): TGTGCCAGCAGTGAGGTACAGGGGGCGAGTGGCTACACCTTC. Translation gives CASSEVQGASGYTF.

This chain connects TRBV5-4 to TRBJ1-2, with D uncertain. The CDR3 spans 15 residues. Germline assignment: CDR1 SGHNT and CDR2 YYREEE (reference sequence). V lost 4 bases and J 6 bases, leaving 19 bases between the germline ends. CDR3 nucleotide sequence: TGTGCCAGCAGCCCTACCCTAACTGATCCCGATGGCTACACCTTC. Translation gives CASSPTLTDPDGYTF.

The chain links TRBV7-9 to TRBJ2-7; weak D call: TRBD2 (6 bases). The CDR3 runs to 13 residues. V lost 8 bases and J lost 0, with 11 bases in between. Germline V gene data show CDR1 as SEHNR and CDR2 as FQNEAQ (reference sequence). CDR3 amino acids: CASSGGYSYEQYF. CDR3 DNA: TGTGCCAGCTCCGGAGGGTACTCCTACGAGCAGTACTTC.

This chain connects TRBV24-1 to TRBJ1-5; perhaps TRBD1 as D (6 bases). CDR3 length: 18 residues. CDR1 is KGHDR, CDR2 SFDVKD, per germline. Trimming cost V 7 bases and J 2 bases, with 23 bases left between them. CDR3 DNA: TGTGCCACCAGCCCGAACAGCGGGGGGCGGCTAGGCAATCAGCCCCAGCATTTT. Encoded protein: CATSPNSGGRLGNQPQHF.